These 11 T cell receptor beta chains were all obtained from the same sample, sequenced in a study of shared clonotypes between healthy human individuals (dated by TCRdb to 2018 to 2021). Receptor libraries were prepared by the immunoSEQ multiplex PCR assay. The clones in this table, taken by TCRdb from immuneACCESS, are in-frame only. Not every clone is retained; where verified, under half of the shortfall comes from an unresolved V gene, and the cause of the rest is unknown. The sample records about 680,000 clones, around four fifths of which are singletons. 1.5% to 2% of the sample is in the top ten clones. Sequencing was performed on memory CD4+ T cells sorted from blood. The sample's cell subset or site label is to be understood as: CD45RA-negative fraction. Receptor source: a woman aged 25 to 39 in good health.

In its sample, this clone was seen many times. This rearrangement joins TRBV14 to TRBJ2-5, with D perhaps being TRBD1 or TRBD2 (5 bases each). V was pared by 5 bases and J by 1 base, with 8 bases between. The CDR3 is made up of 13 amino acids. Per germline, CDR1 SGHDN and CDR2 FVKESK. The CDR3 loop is CASSSGPQETQYF. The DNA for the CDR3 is TGTGCCAGCAGCTCGGGGCCCCAAGAGACCCAGTACTTC.

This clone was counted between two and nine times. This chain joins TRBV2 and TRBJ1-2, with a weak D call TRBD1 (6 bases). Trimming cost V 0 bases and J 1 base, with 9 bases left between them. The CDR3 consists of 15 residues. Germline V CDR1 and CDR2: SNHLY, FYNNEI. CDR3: CASSEAGGHNYGYTF. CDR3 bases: TGTGCCAGCAGTGAAGCTGGGGGCCATAACTATGGCTACACCTTC.

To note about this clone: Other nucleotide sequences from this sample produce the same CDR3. Here the CDR3 reads CASSLSRSTDTQYF. DNA of the CDR3: TGTGCCAGCAGCTTATCGAGGAGCACAGATACGCAGTATTTT. The genes are TRBV7-2 and TRBJ2-3; no firm D call. CDR1 is SGHTA, CDR2 FQGNSA, per germline. This CDR3 spans 14 amino acids. The V and J ends lost 2 bases and 0 bases respectively, with 6 bases between them.

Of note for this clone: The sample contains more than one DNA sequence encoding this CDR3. This chain's CDR3 is CASSFSVSSYNEQFF. CDR3 DNA: TGCGCCAGCAGCTTTAGTGTGAGCTCCTACAATGAGCAGTTCTTC. The chain links TRBV5-1 to TRBJ2-1; D gene ambiguous. CDR3 length: 15 amino acids. CDR1 SGHRS and CDR2 YFSETQ come from the germline V gene. The V and J ends lost 2 bases and 0 bases respectively, with 9 bases between them. The full variable domain, with the rest looked up from reference TRBV5-1 and TRBJ2-1, is KAGVTQTPRYLIKTRGQQVTLSCSPISGHRSVSWYQQTPGQGLQFLFEYFSETQRNKGNFPGRFSGRQFSNSRSEMNVSTLELGDSALYLCASSFSVSSYNEQFFGPGTRLTVL.

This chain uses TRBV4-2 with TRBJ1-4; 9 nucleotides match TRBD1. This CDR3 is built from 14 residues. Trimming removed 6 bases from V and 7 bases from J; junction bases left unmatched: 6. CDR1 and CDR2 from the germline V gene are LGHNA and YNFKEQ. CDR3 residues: CASRLTDRGEKLFF. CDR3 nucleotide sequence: TGTGCCAGCAGGCTGACGGACAGGGGTGAAAAACTGTTTTTT.

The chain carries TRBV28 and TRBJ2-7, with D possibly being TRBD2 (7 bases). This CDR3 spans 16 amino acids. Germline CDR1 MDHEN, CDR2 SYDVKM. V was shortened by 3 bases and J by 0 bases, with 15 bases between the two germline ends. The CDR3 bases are TGTGCCAGCAGTTTGGAGCGGGACATCCACTCCTACGAGCAGTACTTC. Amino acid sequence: CASSLERDIHSYEQYF.

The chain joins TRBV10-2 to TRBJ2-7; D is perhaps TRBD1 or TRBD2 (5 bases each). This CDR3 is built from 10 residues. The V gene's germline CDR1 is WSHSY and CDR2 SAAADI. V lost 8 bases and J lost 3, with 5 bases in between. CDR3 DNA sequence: TGCGCCAGCGGGGGCTACGAGCAGTACTTC. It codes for CASGGYEQYF.

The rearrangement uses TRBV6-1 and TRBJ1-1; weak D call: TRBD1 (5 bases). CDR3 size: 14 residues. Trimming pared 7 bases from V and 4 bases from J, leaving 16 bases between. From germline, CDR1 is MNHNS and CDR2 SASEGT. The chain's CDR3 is CASTLTELGTEAFF. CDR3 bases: TGTGCCAGCACCCTGACAGAGTTGGGCACTGAAGCTTTCTTT.

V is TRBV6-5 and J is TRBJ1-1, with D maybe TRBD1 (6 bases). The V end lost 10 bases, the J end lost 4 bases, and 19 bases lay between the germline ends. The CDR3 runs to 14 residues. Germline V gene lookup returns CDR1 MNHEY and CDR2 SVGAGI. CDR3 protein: CATIARQGSTEAFF. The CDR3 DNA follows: TGTGCCACCATCGCACGTCAGGGGAGCACTGAAGCTTTCTTT.

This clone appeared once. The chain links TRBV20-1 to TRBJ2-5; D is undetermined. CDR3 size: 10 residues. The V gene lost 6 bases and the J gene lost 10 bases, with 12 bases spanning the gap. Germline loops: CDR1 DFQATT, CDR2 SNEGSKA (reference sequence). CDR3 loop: CSAPTGIQYF. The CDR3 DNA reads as TGCAGTGCCCCGACGGGCATCCAGTACTTC.

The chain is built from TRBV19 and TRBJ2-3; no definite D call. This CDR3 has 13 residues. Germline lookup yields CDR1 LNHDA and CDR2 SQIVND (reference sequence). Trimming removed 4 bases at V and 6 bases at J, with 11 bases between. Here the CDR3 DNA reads TGTGCCAGTAGTACCAATGGGGTCGATACGCAGTATTTT. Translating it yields CASSTNGVDTQYF.